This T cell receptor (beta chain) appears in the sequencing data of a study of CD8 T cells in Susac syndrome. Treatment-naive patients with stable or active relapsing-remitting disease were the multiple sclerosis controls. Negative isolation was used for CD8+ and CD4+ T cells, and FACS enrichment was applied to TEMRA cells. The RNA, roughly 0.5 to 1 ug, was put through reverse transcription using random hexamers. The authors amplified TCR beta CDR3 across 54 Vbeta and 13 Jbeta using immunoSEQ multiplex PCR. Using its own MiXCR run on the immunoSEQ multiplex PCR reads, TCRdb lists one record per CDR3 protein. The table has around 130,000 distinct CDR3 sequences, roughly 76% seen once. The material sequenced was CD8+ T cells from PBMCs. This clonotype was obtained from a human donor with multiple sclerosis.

The CDR3 bases are TGTGCCAGCAGCTACTTCGGGACAGGGAACAATGAGCAGTTCTTC. This translates into CASSYFGTGNNEQFF. V and J are TRBV5-5 and TRBJ2-1; 9 positions match TRBD1. Trimming cost V 3 bases and J 5 bases; bases outside gene matches: 6. The CDR3 is made up of 15 amino acids. Per the germline V gene, CDR1 is SGHKS and CDR2 is YYEKEE (reference sequence). The whole variable domain, remainder taken from reference TRBV5-5 and TRBJ2-1, is DAGVTQSPTHLIKTRGQQVTLRCSPISGHKSVSWYQQVLGQGPQFIFQYYEKEERGRGNFPDRFSARQFPNYSSELNVNALLLGDSALYLCASSYFGTGNNEQFFGPGTRLTVL.